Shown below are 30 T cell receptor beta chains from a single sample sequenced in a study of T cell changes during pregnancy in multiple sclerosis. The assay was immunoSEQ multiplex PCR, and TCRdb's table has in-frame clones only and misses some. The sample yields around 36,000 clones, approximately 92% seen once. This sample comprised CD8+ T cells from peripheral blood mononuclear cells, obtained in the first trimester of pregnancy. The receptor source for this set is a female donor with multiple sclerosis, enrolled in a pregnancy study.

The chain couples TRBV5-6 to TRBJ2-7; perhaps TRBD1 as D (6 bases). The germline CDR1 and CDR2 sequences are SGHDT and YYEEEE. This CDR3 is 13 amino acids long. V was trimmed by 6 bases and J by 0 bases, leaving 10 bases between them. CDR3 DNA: TGTGCCAGCACCCAGGGGAGCTCCTACGAGCAGTACTTC. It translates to CASTQGSSYEQYF.

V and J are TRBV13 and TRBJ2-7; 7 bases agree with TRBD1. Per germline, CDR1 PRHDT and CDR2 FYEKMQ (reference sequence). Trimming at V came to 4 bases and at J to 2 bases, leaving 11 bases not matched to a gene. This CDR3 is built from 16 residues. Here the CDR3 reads CASSSITTGNAYEQYF. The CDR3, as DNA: TGTGCCAGCAGCTCCATAACGACAGGGAATGCCTACGAGCAGTACTTC.

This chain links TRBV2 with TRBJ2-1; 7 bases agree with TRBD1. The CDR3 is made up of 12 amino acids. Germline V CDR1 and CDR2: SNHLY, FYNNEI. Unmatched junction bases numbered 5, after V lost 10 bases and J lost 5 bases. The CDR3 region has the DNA TGTGCCAATGCAGGGGGACACAATGAGCAGTTCTTC. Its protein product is CANAGGHNEQFF.

The CDR3 here is CASSFSGGTTDTQYF. Written as DNA, the CDR3 is TGCGCCAGCAGCTTTAGCGGGGGGACCACAGATACGCAGTATTTT. V usage is TRBV5-1 and J usage is TRBJ2-3, with TRBD2 matching over 10 bases. V trimming: 2 bases; J trimming: 2 bases; junction bases outside the gene matches: 2. This CDR3 has 15 amino acids. Germline V gives CDR1 SGHRS, CDR2 YFSETQ.

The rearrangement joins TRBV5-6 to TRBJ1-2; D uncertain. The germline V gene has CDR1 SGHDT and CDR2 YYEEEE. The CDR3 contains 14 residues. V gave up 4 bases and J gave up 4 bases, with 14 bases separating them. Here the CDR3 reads CASSRARVIYGYTF. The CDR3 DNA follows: TGTGCCAGCAGCCGCGCCCGGGTAATCTATGGCTACACCTTC.

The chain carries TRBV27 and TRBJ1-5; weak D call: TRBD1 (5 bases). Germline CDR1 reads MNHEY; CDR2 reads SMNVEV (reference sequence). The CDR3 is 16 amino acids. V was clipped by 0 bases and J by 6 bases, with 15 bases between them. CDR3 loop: CASSLSGGEISQPQHF. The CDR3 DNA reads TGTGCCAGCAGTTTATCTGGAGGGGAAATAAGTCAGCCCCAGCATTTT.

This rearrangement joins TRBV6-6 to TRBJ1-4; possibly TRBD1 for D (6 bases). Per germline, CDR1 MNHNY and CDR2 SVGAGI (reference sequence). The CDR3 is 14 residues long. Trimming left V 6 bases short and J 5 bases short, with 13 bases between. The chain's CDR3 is CASSPRTGNEKLFF. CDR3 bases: TGTGCCAGCAGCCCTAGAACAGGGAATGAAAAACTGTTTTTT.

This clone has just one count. The CDR3 DNA is TGCGCCAGCAGCCCGCTGGAGGGGGCTTCAGATACGCAGTATTTT. It encodes CASSPLEGASDTQYF. This chain joins TRBV4-1 and TRBJ2-3; tentative D call: TRBD1 (7 bases). This CDR3 spans 15 amino acids. The V end was cut by 4 bases, the J end by 4 bases, with 15 bases between. In germline, CDR1 is MGHRA, CDR2 YSYEKL.

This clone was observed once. CDR3 DNA sequence: TGTGCCATCGCACTCACTGACGGGGGGGGCCTCTACGAGCAGTACTTC. Translated: CAIALTDGGGLYEQYF. The rearrangement joins TRBV10-3 to TRBJ2-7; 8 bases agree with TRBD2. Germline trimming cut 8 bases from V and 3 bases from J; bases unmatched to any gene: 15. The CDR3 extends over 16 amino acids. CDR1 ENHRY and CDR2 SYGVKD come from the germline V gene.

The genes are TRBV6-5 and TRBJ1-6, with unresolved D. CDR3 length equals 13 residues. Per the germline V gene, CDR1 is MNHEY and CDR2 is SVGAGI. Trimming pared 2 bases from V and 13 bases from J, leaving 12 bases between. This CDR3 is CASSYGRSFPLHF. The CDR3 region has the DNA TGTGCCAGCAGTTACGGCAGATCTTTCCCCCTCCACTTT.

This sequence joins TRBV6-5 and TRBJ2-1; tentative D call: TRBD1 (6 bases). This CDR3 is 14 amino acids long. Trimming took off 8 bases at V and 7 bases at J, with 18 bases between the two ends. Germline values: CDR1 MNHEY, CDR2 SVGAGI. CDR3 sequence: CASQTGQSKNEQFF. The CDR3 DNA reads TGTGCCAGCCAGACAGGTCAAAGTAAAAATGAGCAGTTCTTC.

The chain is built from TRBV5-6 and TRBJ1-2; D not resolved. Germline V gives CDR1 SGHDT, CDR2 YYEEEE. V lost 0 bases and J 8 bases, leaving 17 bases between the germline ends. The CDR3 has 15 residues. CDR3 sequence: CASSLGFGLSLGYTF. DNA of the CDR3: TGTGCCAGCAGCTTGGGGTTCGGGTTATCGTTGGGCTACACCTTC.

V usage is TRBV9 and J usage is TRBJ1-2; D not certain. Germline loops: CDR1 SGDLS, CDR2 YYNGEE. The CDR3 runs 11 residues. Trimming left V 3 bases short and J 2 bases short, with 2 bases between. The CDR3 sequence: CASSANYGYTF. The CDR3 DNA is TGTGCCAGCAGCGCGAACTATGGCTACACCTTC.

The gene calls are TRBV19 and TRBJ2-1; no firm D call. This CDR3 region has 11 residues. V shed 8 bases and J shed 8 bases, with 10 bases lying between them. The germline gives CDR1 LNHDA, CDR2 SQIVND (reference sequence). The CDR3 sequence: CASLHIDEQFF. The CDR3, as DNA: TGTGCCAGTCTCCACATCGATGAGCAGTTCTTC.

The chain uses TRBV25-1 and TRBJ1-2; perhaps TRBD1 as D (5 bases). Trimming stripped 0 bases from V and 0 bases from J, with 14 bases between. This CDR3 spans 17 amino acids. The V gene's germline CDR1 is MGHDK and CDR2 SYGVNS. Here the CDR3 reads CASSEYFQGSSNYGYTF. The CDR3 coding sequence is TGTGCCAGCAGTGAATATTTCCAGGGCTCATCTAACTATGGCTACACCTTC.

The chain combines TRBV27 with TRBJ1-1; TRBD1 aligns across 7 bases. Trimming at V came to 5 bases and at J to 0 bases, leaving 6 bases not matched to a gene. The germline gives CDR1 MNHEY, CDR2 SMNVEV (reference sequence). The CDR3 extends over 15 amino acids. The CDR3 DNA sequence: TGTGCCAGCAGTGCTCCGGGACAGTTGAACACTGAAGCTTTCTTT. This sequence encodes CASSAPGQLNTEAFF.

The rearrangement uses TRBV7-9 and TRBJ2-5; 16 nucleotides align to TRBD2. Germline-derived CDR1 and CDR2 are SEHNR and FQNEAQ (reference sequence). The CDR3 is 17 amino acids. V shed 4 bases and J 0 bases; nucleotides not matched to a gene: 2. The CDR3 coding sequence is TGTGCCAGCAGCTCGGGACTAGCGGGGGGGTACCAAGAGACCCAGTACTTC. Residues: CASSSGLAGGYQETQYF. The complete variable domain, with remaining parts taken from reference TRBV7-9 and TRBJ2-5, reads DTGVSQNPRHKITKRGQNVTFRCDPISEHNRLYWYRQTLGQGPEFLTYFQNEAQLEKSRLLSDRFSAERPKGSFSTLEIQRTEQGDSAMYLCASSSGLAGGYQETQYFGPGTRLLVL.

The DNA for the CDR3 is TGTGCCAGCAGTCCAGGCGGGGGCGCAGATACGCAGTATTTT. Its translation: CASSPGGGADTQYF. This rearrangement joins TRBV25-1 to TRBJ2-3, with a weak D call TRBD2 (7 bases). V lost 5 bases and J lost 4, with 13 bases in between. Germline V gene data show CDR1 as MGHDK and CDR2 as SYGVNS. This CDR3 is built from 14 residues.

For the CDR3, the DNA is TGTGCCAGCAGCGTAGGTCGTGAAGGGGGCTCCTACAATGAGCAGTTCTTC. This gives the protein CASSVGREGGSYNEQFF. The chain uses TRBV9 and TRBJ2-1, with D possibly matching TRBD1 (6 bases). V lost 0 bases to trimming and J lost 0 bases, with 13 bases between them. This CDR3 has 17 residues. From germline, CDR1 is SGDLS and CDR2 YYNGEE.

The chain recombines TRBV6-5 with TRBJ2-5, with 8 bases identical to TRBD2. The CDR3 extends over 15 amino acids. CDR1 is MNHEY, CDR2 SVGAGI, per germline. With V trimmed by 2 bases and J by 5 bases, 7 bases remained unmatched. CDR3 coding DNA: TGTGCCAGCAGTTACAACGGGGGGGCCTCGGAGACCCAGTACTTC. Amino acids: CASSYNGGASETQYF.

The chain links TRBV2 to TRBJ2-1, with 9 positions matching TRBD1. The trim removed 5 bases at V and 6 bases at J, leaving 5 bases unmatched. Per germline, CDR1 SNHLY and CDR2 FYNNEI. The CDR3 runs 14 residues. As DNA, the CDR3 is TGTGCCAGCAGTCCCGGGACAGGGCGCAATGAGCAGTTCTTC. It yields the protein CASSPGTGRNEQFF.

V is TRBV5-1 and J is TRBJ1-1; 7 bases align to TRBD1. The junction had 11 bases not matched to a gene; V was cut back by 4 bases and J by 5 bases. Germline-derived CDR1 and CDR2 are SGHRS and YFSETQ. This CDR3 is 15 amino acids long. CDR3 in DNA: TGCGCCAGCAGCAATAGACAGGGAGTAAAGACTGAAGCTTTCTTT. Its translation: CASSNRQGVKTEAFF.

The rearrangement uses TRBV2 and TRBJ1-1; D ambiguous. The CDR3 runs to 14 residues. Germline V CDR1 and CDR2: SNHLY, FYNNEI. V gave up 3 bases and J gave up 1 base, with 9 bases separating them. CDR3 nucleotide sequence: TGTGCCAGCAGTGAGACGGAGGCGAACACTGAAGCTTTCTTT. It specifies CASSETEANTEAFF. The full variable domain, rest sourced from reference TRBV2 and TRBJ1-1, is EPEVTQTPSHQVTQMGQEVILRCVPISNHLYFYWYRQILGQKVEFLVSFYNNEISEKSEIFDDQFSVERPDGSNFTLKIRSTKLEDSAMYFCASSETEANTEAFFGQGTRLTVV.

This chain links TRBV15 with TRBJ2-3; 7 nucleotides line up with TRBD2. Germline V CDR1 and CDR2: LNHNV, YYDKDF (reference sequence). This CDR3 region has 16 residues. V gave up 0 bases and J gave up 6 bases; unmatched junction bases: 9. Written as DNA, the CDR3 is TGTGCCACCAGCAGAGACGCGGGGGTTCCGCACGATACGCAGTATTTT. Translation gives CATSRDAGVPHDTQYF.

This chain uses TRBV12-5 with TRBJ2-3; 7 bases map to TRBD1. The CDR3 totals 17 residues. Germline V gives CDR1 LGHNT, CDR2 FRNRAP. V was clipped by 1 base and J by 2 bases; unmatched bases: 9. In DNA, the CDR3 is TGTGCTAGTGGTTTGGCCGCGATGACAGGGTACACAGATACGCAGTATTTT. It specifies CASGLAAMTGYTDTQYF.

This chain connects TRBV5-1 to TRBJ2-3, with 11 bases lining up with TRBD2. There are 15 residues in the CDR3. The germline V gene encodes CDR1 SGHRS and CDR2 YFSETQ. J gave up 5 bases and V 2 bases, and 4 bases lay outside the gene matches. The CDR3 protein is CASSLPTSGVDTQYF. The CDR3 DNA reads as TGCGCCAGCAGCTTACCGACTAGCGGGGTAGATACGCAGTATTTT.

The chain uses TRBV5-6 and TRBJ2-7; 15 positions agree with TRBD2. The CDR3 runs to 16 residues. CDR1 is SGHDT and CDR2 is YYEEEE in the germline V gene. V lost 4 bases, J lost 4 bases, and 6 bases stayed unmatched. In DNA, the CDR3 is TGTGCCAGCAGCCAGGGGACTAGCGGGGGGAGATACGAGCAGTACTTC. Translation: CASSQGTSGGRYEQYF.

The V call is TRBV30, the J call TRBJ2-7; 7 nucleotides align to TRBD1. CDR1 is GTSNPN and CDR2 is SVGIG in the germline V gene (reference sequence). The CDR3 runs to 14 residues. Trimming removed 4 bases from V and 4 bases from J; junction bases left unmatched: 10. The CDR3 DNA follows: TGTGCCTGGATGGGACCGGGACAGCAGTACGAGCAGTACTTC. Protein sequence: CAWMGPGQQYEQYF.

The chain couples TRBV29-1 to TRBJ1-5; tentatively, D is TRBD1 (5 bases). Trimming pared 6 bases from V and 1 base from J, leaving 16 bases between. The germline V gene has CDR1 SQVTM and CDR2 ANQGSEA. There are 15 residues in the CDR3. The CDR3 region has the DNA TGCAGCGTCAATTTCGGGGGGATAAGCAATCAGCCCCAGCATTTT. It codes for CSVNFGGISNQPQHF.

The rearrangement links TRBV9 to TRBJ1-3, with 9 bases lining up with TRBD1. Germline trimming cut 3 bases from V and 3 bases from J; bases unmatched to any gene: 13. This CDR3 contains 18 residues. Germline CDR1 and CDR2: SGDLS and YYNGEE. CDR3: CASSAPRGQGTDGNTIYF. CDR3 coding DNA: TGTGCCAGCAGCGCCCCACGAGGACAGGGGACAGATGGAAACACCATATATTTT.